This record looks at one T cell receptor beta chain sequence and its context. Its matching antigen is unknown. This sample is part of a study of T-cell memory formation after mild COVID-19. Study-level points and caveats: The second-wave clones peaking on day 37 were not confirmed as SARS-CoV-2-specific. Memory from before infection featured some responding clones, which suggests cross-reactive memory joined.

Constant-segment primers were used for 5'RACE, and the resulting TCR alpha and TCR beta cDNA libraries carried sample barcodes and UMIs. One entry per CDR3 protein results from TCRdb running MiXCR on the 5' RACE reads. Here the sample spans approximately 180,000 distinct CDR3 sequences, 16% being singletons. From germline, CDR1 is LGHDT and CDR2 YNNKEL (reference sequence). The V gene lost 2 bases and the J gene lost 4 bases, with 8 bases spanning the gap. The CDR3 extends over 13 amino acids. The chain employs TRBV3-1 and TRBJ1-1; D is undetermined. This clonotype was obtained from an adult woman who had mild COVID-19 (a few samples of this study predate the infection). Cell type and time point are not known. Material for sequencing was PBMCs or a T cell subset sorted from them (not recorded which). CDR3 coding DNA: TGTGCCAGCAGCCAACAGGAGGCCACTGAAGCTTTCTTT. Translation gives CASSQQEATEAFF.